These 32 T cell receptor beta chains were all obtained from the same sample, sequenced in a study of blood T cell repertoires in COVID-19. Assay used: immunoSEQ multiplex PCR; TCRdb lists only in-frame clones, some missing. The profile shows around 70,000 clones, approximately 80% of them singletons. Sequencing was carried out using peripheral blood. These receptors were taken from a woman in her forties or fifties with acute or convalescent COVID-19.

The V and J genes are TRBV7-9 and TRBJ1-5; D uncertain. The CDR3 runs to 12 residues. With 5 bases removed from V and 3 bases from J, the gap between germline ends came to 5 bases. Germline lookup yields CDR1 SEHNR and CDR2 FQNEAQ (reference sequence). CDR3: CASSPLNQPQHF. Here the CDR3 DNA reads TGTGCCAGCAGCCCCCTCAATCAGCCCCAGCATTTT.

The chain employs TRBV27 and TRBJ1-1; 9 bases line up with TRBD1. V dropped 6 bases and J dropped 6; count of bases not matched to a gene: 8. Germline loops: CDR1 MNHEY, CDR2 SMNVEV (reference sequence). The CDR3 is made up of 14 amino acids. CDR3: CASSPGTGKPEAFF. The CDR3 DNA reads TGTGCCAGCAGCCCCGGGACAGGGAAGCCTGAAGCTTTCTTT.

This clone was seen only a few times. The J gene is TRBJ1-1, the V gene TRBV7-5. TRBV7-5 is flagged as a pseudogene. The CDR3 has 14 residues. For the CDR3, the DNA is TGTGCCAGAAGCTTAGTGACCCCCCAACCGGGAGCTTTCTTT. Translation gives CARSLVTPQPGAFF.

CDR3 DNA: TGTGCCAGCTCACCGTCCGGGACAGGGGTTCGCAATCAGCCCCAGCATTTT. Translated, it gives CASSPSGTGVRNQPQHF. V is TRBV18 and J is TRBJ1-5, with 10 bases that match TRBD1. J was trimmed by 2 bases and V by 3 bases; bases with no gene match: 7. CDR1 and CDR2 (germline): KGHSH, LQKENI. The CDR3 is 17 residues long.

V is TRBV2 and J is TRBJ1-5; D ambiguous. The V and J ends lost 5 bases and 8 bases respectively, with 10 bases between them. Germline V gene sequence: CDR1 SNHLY, CDR2 FYNNEI. The CDR3 is made up of 12 amino acids. This chain's CDR3 is CASSTGSEPQHF. CDR3 nucleotides: TGTGCCAGCAGTACTGGTTCTGAGCCCCAGCATTTT.

J is TRBJ1-1 and V is TRBV4-1, with 8 positions matching TRBD1. V gave up 0 bases and J gave up 4 bases; unmatched junction bases: 7. The CDR3 is 16 amino acids. The V gene's germline CDR1 is MGHRA and CDR2 YSYEKL. The CDR3 loop is CASSQDSRTGTTEAFF. CDR3 DNA: TGCGCCAGCAGCCAAGATTCGAGGACAGGGACCACTGAAGCTTTCTTT.

V usage is TRBV5-1 and J usage is TRBJ1-3, with D possibly TRBD1 on 6 matching bases. Germline V gene lookup returns CDR1 SGHRS and CDR2 YFSETQ. The CDR3 has 16 amino acids. V was trimmed by 4 bases and J by 4 bases, leaving 18 bases between them. The CDR3 region has the DNA TGCGCCAGCAGCCCCGAGACAGGTTCTGTCGGAAACACCATATATTTT. It yields the protein CASSPETGSVGNTIYF.

The rearrangement joins TRBV3-1 (or the pseudogene TRBV3-2) to TRBJ1-3; 8 positions match TRBD1. Trimming removed 0 bases from V and 3 bases from J; junction bases left unmatched: 4. The germline V gene has CDR1 LGHDT and CDR2 YNNKEL (reference sequence). The CDR3 extends over 16 amino acids. CDR3 DNA sequence: TGTGCCAGCAGCCAAGAGAGGACAGGGCTTGGAAACACCATATATTTT. This codes for CASSQERTGLGNTIYF.

The chain joins TRBV6-6 to TRBJ2-3; 10 bases align to TRBD2. The CDR3 has 16 residues. Germline-derived CDR1 and CDR2 are MNHNY and SVGAGI (reference sequence). With 7 bases clipped from V and 3 bases from J, the junction kept 10 bases outside the gene matches. The chain's CDR3 is CASKPNSGRSTDTQYF. CDR3 bases: TGTGCCAGCAAACCGAATAGCGGGAGGAGTACAGATACGCAGTATTTT.

The J gene is TRBJ1-2, the V gene TRBV4-1, with 8 bases that match TRBD1. Germline assignment: CDR1 MGHRA and CDR2 YSYEKL. V shed 0 bases and J 4 bases; nucleotides not matched to a gene: 4. CDR3 length: 15 residues. CDR3 nucleotide sequence: TGCGCCAGCAGCCAAGAGACCGGGACAGGCTATGGCTACACCTTC. It encodes CASSQETGTGYGYTF.

This sequence joins TRBV9 and TRBJ2-2, with TRBD1 matching 9 bases. V lost 0 bases, J lost 3 bases, and 15 bases stayed unmatched. Germline values: CDR1 SGDLS, CDR2 YYNGEE. CDR3 size: 20 residues. The CDR3 DNA reads as TGTGCCAGCAGCGTAGCTATAGCCCCGGGACAGGGACGTGACACCGGGGAGCTGTTTTTT. This sequence encodes CASSVAIAPGQGRDTGELFF.

V usage is TRBV27 and J usage is TRBJ1-6, with 7 bases that match TRBD1. The CDR3 is 15 amino acids. Germline loops: CDR1 MNHEY, CDR2 SMNVEV (reference sequence). With V trimmed by 2 bases and J by 10 bases, 8 bases remained unmatched. Written as DNA, the CDR3 is TGTGCCAGCAGTTTAGGGACAGTCCAAAACTCACCCCTCCACTTT. Translation gives CASSLGTVQNSPLHF.

The chain is built from TRBV14 and TRBJ2-1, with 9 bases aligning to TRBD1. The CDR3 contains 12 residues. The ends lost 5 bases at V and 9 bases at J; junction bases unmatched: 2. Per the germline V gene, CDR1 is SGHDN and CDR2 is FVKESK. DNA for the CDR3: TGTGCCAGCAGCGGGACAGGGATTGAGCAGTTCTTC. Translated: CASSGTGIEQFF.

The chain links TRBV7-9 to TRBJ1-5, with 9 positions matching TRBD1. There are 16 residues in the CDR3. Germline CDR1 reads SEHNR; CDR2 reads FQNEAQ (reference sequence). V shed 0 bases, J shed 6 bases, and the junction held 6 bases outside the gene matches. CDR3 sequence reads: CASSLAGQGTAQPQHF. The DNA of the CDR3 is TGTGCCAGCAGCTTAGCGGGACAGGGAACTGCTCAGCCCCAGCATTTT.

V and J are TRBV6-5 and TRBJ2-7; 13 nucleotides agree with TRBD2. The CDR3 spans 15 residues. Per the germline V gene, CDR1 is MNHEY and CDR2 is SVGAGI. With 4 bases clipped from V and 4 bases from J, the junction kept 4 bases outside the gene matches. The CDR3 nucleotides read TGTGCCAGCAGTTCCCGGACTAGCGGGAGTTACGAGCAGTACTTC. Translated, it gives CASSSRTSGSYEQYF.

The V call is TRBV11-3, the J call TRBJ2-1, with TRBD2 identical over 9 bases. This CDR3 is built from 15 residues. Germline loops: CDR1 SGHNT, CDR2 YENEEA. J was trimmed by 3 bases and V by 5 bases; bases with no gene match: 5. CDR3 nucleotide sequence: TGTGCCAGCAGCGACGGGACTAGCCTCTACAATGAGCAGTTCTTC. This sequence encodes CASSDGTSLYNEQFF.

This chain uses TRBV7-6 with TRBJ1-2; D is undetermined. The V gene lost 3 bases and the J gene lost 5 bases, with 10 bases spanning the gap. Per the germline V gene, CDR1 is SGHVS and CDR2 is FNYEAQ. The CDR3 loop spans 13 amino acids. This CDR3 reads CASSFSYLYGYTF. DNA of the CDR3: TGTGCCAGCAGCTTTAGCTACTTATATGGCTACACCTTC. Variable domain in full (rest from reference TRBV7-6 and TRBJ1-2): GAGVSQSPRYKVTKRGQDVALRCDPISGHVSLYWYRQALGQGPEFLTYFNYEAQQDKSGLPNDRFSAERPEGSISTLTIQRTEQRDSAMYRCASSFSYLYGYTFGSGTRLTVV.

V gene TRBV30 combines with J gene TRBJ1-2, with D unclear. V gave up 3 bases and J gave up 3 bases, with 8 bases separating them. The CDR3 contains 12 residues. Germline lookup yields CDR1 GTSNPN and CDR2 SVGIG (reference sequence). The CDR3 nucleotides read TGTGCCTGGAGGGGCCGTCACTATGGCTACACCTTC. It is translated as CAWRGRHYGYTF.

The J gene is TRBJ2-2, the V gene TRBV5-1, with 9 bases that match TRBD1. V shed 7 bases and J 6 bases; nucleotides not matched to a gene: 10. The CDR3 is made up of 15 amino acids. Germline V gene data show CDR1 as SGHRS and CDR2 as YFSETQ. CDR3 sequence: CASGSLGQGSGELFF. CDR3 nucleotide sequence: TGCGCCAGCGGAAGCCTAGGACAGGGGTCCGGGGAGCTGTTTTTT. Full variable domain (remainder filled in from reference TRBV5-1 and TRBJ2-2): KAGVTQTPRYLIKTRGQQVTLSCSPISGHRSVSWYQQTPGQGLQFLFEYFSETQRNKGNFPGRFSGRQFSNSRSEMNVSTLELGDSALYLCASGSLGQGSGELFFGEGSRLTVL.

The V gene is TRBV28, the J gene TRBJ2-7; 7 nucleotides align to TRBD2. Germline lookup yields CDR1 MDHEN and CDR2 SYDVKM. V lost 1 base and J lost 0; bases outside the gene matches: 6. This CDR3 contains 16 residues. The CDR3 bases are TGTGCCAGCAGTTTATTACGGGGGGTGAGCTCCTACGAGCAGTACTTC. Protein sequence: CASSLLRGVSSYEQYF.

This sequence joins TRBV6-6 and TRBJ1-5; 8 nucleotides match TRBD1. V lost 4 bases and J lost 3; bases outside the gene matches: 5. The CDR3 has 15 amino acids. In germline, CDR1 is MNHNY, CDR2 SVGAGI (reference sequence). CDR3 in amino acids: CASSSGQGPNQPQHF. In nucleotides, the CDR3 is TGTGCCAGCAGTTCCGGACAGGGCCCCAATCAGCCCCAGCATTTT.

The V and J genes are TRBV4-1 and TRBJ1-5, with 7 nucleotides matching TRBD1. Looked up from germline, CDR1 is MGHRA and CDR2 is YSYEKL. The trim removed 0 bases at V and 5 bases at J, leaving 4 bases unmatched. The CDR3 covers 15 residues. In DNA, the CDR3 is TGCGCCAGCAGCCAAGACAGGGGGTTCTATCAGCCCCAGCATTTT. Amino acids: CASSQDRGFYQPQHF.

The gene calls are TRBV7-3 and TRBJ2-6; unclear D gene. The germline V gene encodes CDR1 SGHTA and CDR2 FQGTGA. V gave up 5 bases and J gave up 0 bases, with 11 bases separating them. The CDR3 is 16 residues long. The CDR3 sequence: CASSRTHYSGANVLTF. The CDR3 DNA follows: TGTGCCAGCAGCCGAACGCACTACTCTGGGGCCAACGTCCTGACTTTC.

The CDR3 region is CASSRGTSGSSKETQYF. In DNA, the CDR3 is TGTGCCAGCAGCCGTGGGACTAGCGGGAGCTCGAAAGAGACCCAGTACTTC. The J gene is TRBJ2-5, the V gene TRBV3-1 (or the pseudogene TRBV3-2), with 14 bases matching TRBD2. Germline V gives CDR1 LGHDT, CDR2 YNNKEL (reference sequence). The CDR3 has 17 amino acids. Trimming cost V 4 bases and J 3 bases; bases outside gene matches: 7.

V usage is TRBV2 and J usage is TRBJ1-1; TRBD1 aligns across 10 bases. Germline values: CDR1 SNHLY, CDR2 FYNNEI. V lost 10 bases, J lost 5 bases, and 4 bases stayed unmatched. The CDR3 sequence is 12 residues long. The CDR3 loop reads CAKGQGRTEAFF. The CDR3, as DNA: TGTGCCAAGGGACAGGGGAGAACTGAAGCTTTCTTT. Using reference TRBV2 and TRBJ1-1 for the parts outside the CDR3, the full variable domain is EPEVTQTPSHQVTQMGQEVILRCVPISNHLYFYWYRQILGQKVEFLVSFYNNEISEKSEIFDDQFSVERPDGSNFTLKIRSTKLEDSAMYFCAKGQGRTEAFFGQGTRLTVV.

The J gene is TRBJ2-1, the V gene TRBV6-1; 10 bases agree with TRBD2. V lost 2 bases and J lost 2; bases outside the gene matches: 0. Germline V gene data show CDR1 as MNHNS and CDR2 as SASEGT. This CDR3 has 15 residues. The CDR3, as DNA: TGTGCCAGCAGTGAAAGCGGGAGGGCCTACAATGAGCAGTTCTTC. As protein: CASSESGRAYNEQFF.

V and J are TRBV6-6 and TRBJ1-4; TRBD1 aligns across 10 bases. V was clipped by 8 bases and J by 5 bases; unmatched bases: 8. The CDR3 has 15 amino acids. In germline, CDR1 is MNHNY, CDR2 SVGAGI (reference sequence). CDR3 sequence: CASRRDRGWNEKLFF. The CDR3 nucleotides are TGTGCCAGCCGTCGGGACAGGGGCTGGAATGAAAAACTGTTTTTT.

The rearrangement joins TRBV5-1 to TRBJ2-7; TRBD1 matches 8 bases. The CDR3 length is 14 residues. Germline CDR1 is SGHRS and CDR2 is YFSETQ. With 4 bases clipped from V and 1 base from J, the junction kept 4 bases outside the gene matches. The CDR3 DNA reads as TGCGCCAGCAGCCAGGACAGGGTATCCTACGAGCAGTACTTC. Residues: CASSQDRVSYEQYF.

The chain has TRBV6-2 or TRBV6-3 and TRBJ2-1; 8 nucleotides align to TRBD2. This CDR3 region has 15 residues. With 5 bases clipped from V and 8 bases from J, the junction kept 11 bases outside the gene matches. Per germline, CDR1 MNHEY and CDR2 SVGEGT. CDR3 DNA sequence: TGTGCCAGCAGTACCAAAGCGGGAGTATCCGATGAGCAGTTCTTC. This sequence encodes CASSTKAGVSDEQFF.

The chain has TRBV7-2 and TRBJ2-7; 9 bases agree with TRBD1. The germline V gene encodes CDR1 SGHTA and CDR2 FQGNSA. With 6 bases clipped from V and 6 bases from J, the junction kept 9 bases outside the gene matches. The CDR3 totals 14 residues. In DNA, the CDR3 is TGTGCCAGCAGAACAGGGGGCCTTCTCGGCGAGCAGTACTTC. Translation: CASRTGGLLGEQYF. Together with reference TRBV7-2 and TRBJ2-7, the CDR3 gives the full variable domain: GAGVSQSPSNKVTEKGKDVELRCDPISGHTALYWYRQSLGQGLEFLIYFQGNSAPDKSGLPSDRFSAERTGGSVSTLTIQRTQQEDSAVYLCASRTGGLLGEQYFGPGTRLTVT.

As regards this clone: At one boundary the junction diverges from the germline segment, which might be a read error. The chain combines TRBV5-1 with TRBJ1-3; D is unresolved. Germline V gene lookup returns CDR1 SGHRS and CDR2 YFSETQ. CDR3 length: 14 residues. CDR3 nucleotides: TGCGCCAGCAGCTTGGCCGGGTCTGAAAACACCATATATTTT. It is translated as CASSLAGSENTIYF.

This chain connects TRBV19 to TRBJ1-1, with D hard to call. The CDR3 runs 16 residues. Trimming took off 0 bases at V and 0 bases at J, with 11 bases between the two ends. Germline V gene lookup returns CDR1 LNHDA and CDR2 SQIVND (reference sequence). The CDR3 nucleotides read TGTGCCAGTAGTATAGACCCCAGAATACTGAACACTGAAGCTTTCTTT. Protein product: CASSIDPRILNTEAFF. The variable domain in full, completed from reference TRBV19 and TRBJ1-1, reads DGGITQSPKYLFRKEGQNVTLSCEQNLNHDAMYWYRQDPGQGLRLIYYSQIVNDFQKGDIAEGYSVSREKKESFPLTVTSAQKNPTAFYLCASSIDPRILNTEAFFGQGTRLTVV.